This TCR beta chain emerged from a study of blood T cell repertoires in COVID-19 (dated by TCRdb to 2020 to 2022). General notes on the study: The collaborator samples originated in the United States, Italy and Spain and spanned the acute and convalescent phases of COVID-19. The material from the prospective study consisted of cDNA or gDNA derived from T cells, B-cell-depleted T cells, or PBMCs. The dataset comprised deeply sampled blood TCRbeta repertoires from subjects exposed to, actively infected with, or recovered from COVID-19. A freely available public database, intended as a resource for researchers studying the immune response to SARS-CoV-2, is where the repertoires were released. Samples were obtained from the ongoing ImmuneRACE study (first 160 participants) and from 1,254 subjects provided by 6 global collaborators. A de-identified subject ID, COVID-19 status, age in years and sex were almost always included in the sample metadata. Where HLA class I and class II types were available, the types were taken from metadata supplied by the sample provider, not from assay-based typing.

TCRbeta CDR3 regions were amplified from genomic DNA by means of the immunoSEQ Assay, a bias-controlled multiplex PCR. Regarding the original processing steps: The number of nucleated cells in each sample was estimated from the amplification of reference gene primers within the assay. To quantify the absolute abundance of each unique TCRbeta CDR3 rearrangement, sequence reads were collapsed and filtered. For each sample, productive Simpson clonality was calculated as the square root of Simpson's diversity index across productive rearrangements. Sourced from immuneACCESS, this table was stored by TCRdb with only in-frame sequences that have V and J called. A share of the clones is absent; for the studies checked, an unresolved V gene accounts for under half, and the remainder has no known explanation. The V and J calls and clone size are taken from that table; D and trimming were inferred from the DNA. In all, the sample holds approximately 300,000 clones, and around 89% of those were seen once. The ten largest clonotypes hold 0.95% to 1.3% of the sample.

At one collaborating source in Seattle, patients were enrolled during active infection and were followed longitudinally through the course of disease. Each collaborating institution followed its own protocols to collect whole blood in K2EDTA tubes. For TCRbeta analysis, collaborators shipped samples in one of three forms: frozen whole blood, isolated PBMCs, or DNA extracted from either of those sample types. In the case of this clone: It has no known antigen specificity. Base quality data are lacking; no much larger clone is found one base away.

Compared with germline, V lacks 0 bases and J lacks 4 bases; bases without a gene match: 5. The cysteine opens and the phenylalanine closes a CDR3 of 16 amino acids. The entry retains the CDR3 DNA only, 48 bases that are in frame from base 1. The CDR1 and CDR2 encoded by the germline V gene are MNHEY and SVGAGI. The research as a whole found: Clinical and demographic metadata were provided uncurated, with the amount varying by source and participant.

This TCR was recovered from a woman in her forties with COVID-19, enrolled during active disease. Sequencing input: peripheral blood. The V and J genes are TRBV6-5 and TRBJ1-5; 8 central nucleotides agree with TRBD1. The CDR3 reads CASSYSATGANQPQHF. The nucleotides read TGTGCCAGCAGTTACTCAGCGACAGGGGCGAATCAGCCCCAGCATTTT.